This is a list of T cell receptor beta chains from one sample in a study of cytomegalovirus exposure and HLA in healthy donors. Some clones are missing from TCRdb's copy, which holds only in-frame ones; the method was immunoSEQ multiplex PCR. Of 90,000 to 140,000 clones listed, roughly nine tenths are singletons. Sequencing was performed on PBMCs. These receptors came from a woman between 18 and 29 years old in good health and CMV-seropositive. Both conserved end residues are part of each CDR3. D genes are given only for firm matches. Size values are once, few and many counts, or a class for expanded clones, and some rows have none.

few,TRBV4-1,TRBJ2-7,TRBD1,TGCGCCAGCAGCCAGGGCAGGGGGCCTGGAGAGCAGTACTTC,CASSQGRGPGEQYF
-,TRBV7-2,TRBJ2-7,TRBD1,TGTGCCAGCAAAATGACAGGGGAGATTTACGAGCAGTACTTC,CASKMTGEIYEQYF
-,TRBV6-1,TRBJ2-5,TRBD2,TGTGCCAGCAGTACTAGCGACCAAGAGACCCAGTACTTC,CASSTSDQETQYF
few,TRBV2,TRBJ1-1,TRBD1,TGTGCCAGCATTGTCGACAGGGTGGACACTGAAGCTTTCTTT,CASIVDRVDTEAFF
-,TRBV2,TRBJ2-7,TRBD2,TGTGCCAGCAAGGTTGGACTAGCGGGATCCTCCTACGAGCAGTACTTC,CASKVGLAGSSYEQYF
-,TRBV28,TRBJ1-5,-,TGTGCCAGCAGTTTACCCCAGGGCAGTCAGCCCCAGCATTTT,CASSLPQGSQPQHF
-,TRBV6-5,TRBJ2-5,TRBD1,TGTGCCAGCAGCCCTACAGGGGGTGGGAGTGGGACCCAGTACTTC,CASSPTGGGSGTQYF
few,TRBV6-1,TRBJ1-1,-,TGTGCCAGCAGTGAAGACAGGGAGAACACTGAAGCTTTCTTT,CASSEDRENTEAFF
-,TRBV30,TRBJ1-2,-,TGTGCCTGCGAGGGAAAACAAGGCTATGGCTACACCTTC,CACEGKQGYGYTF
-,TRBV28,TRBJ1-5,TRBD1,TGTGCCAGCTTCGGGACAGGGGTCCAGCCCCAGCATTTT,CASFGTGVQPQHF
-,TRBV15,TRBJ1-4,-,TGTGCCACCAGCAGAGATCGGGGGACGGGTGAAAAACTGTTTTTT,CATSRDRGTGEKLFF
-,TRBV28,TRBJ1-4,TRBD1,TGTGCCAGCAGTCCTTGGACAGGGAACGAAAAACTGTTTTTT,CASSPWTGNEKLFF
few,TRBV4-1,TRBJ1-2,-,TGCGCCAGCAGCGGAACAGAGATCTATGGCTACACCTTC,CASSGTEIYGYTF
-,TRBV10-2,TRBJ1-4,-,TGCGCCAGCAGAGAGCTAACGGGTGAAAAACTGTTTTTT,CASRELTGEKLFF
-,TRBV1,TRBJ1-1,-,TGCACCAGCAGCCAGCACAGGCTCTTGAACACTGAAGCTTTCTTT,CTSSQHRLLNTEAFF
few,TRBV28,TRBJ1-5,-,TGTGCCAGCAAGGGGTTTACGAGCAATCAGCCCCAGCATTTT,CASKGFTSNQPQHF
-,TRBV19,TRBJ2-1,TRBD2,TGTGCCAGTAGCGCGGGGGGCCGGATCAACAATGAGCAGTTCTTC,CASSAGGRINNEQFF
-,TRBV2,TRBJ1-1,-,TGTGCCAGCAGACTCGATGTAGGGGATAACACTGAAGCTTTCTTT,CASRLDVGDNTEAFF
-,TRBV20-1,TRBJ1-1,-,TGCAGTGCTGAAAGGGGGACTGAAGCTTTCTTT,CSAERGTEAFF
-,TRBV5-4,TRBJ2-1,-,TGTGCCAGCAGCTTTGGAGGGGTGTCCTACAATGAGCAGTTCTTC,CASSFGGVSYNEQFF
once,TRBV28,TRBJ1-1,TRBD1,TGTGCCAGCAGTAGGACAGGGCCTGAAGCTTTCTTT,CASSRTGPEAFF
once,TRBV11-3,TRBJ2-7,TRBD1,TGTGCCAGCAGTCTCGGGGGACAGGAGACCTACGAGCAGTACTTC,CASSLGGQETYEQYF
-,TRBV5-5,TRBJ1-6,-,TGTGCCAGCAGCCCCGACGCGGTGCCTCTTGCCCTCCACTTT,CASSPDAVPLALHF
-,TRBV19,TRBJ2-5,TRBD2,TGTGCCAGTAGTCGGGGGGTACAGGAGACCCAGTACTTC,CASSRGVQETQYF
-,TRBV11-3,TRBJ2-7,-,TGTGCCAGCAGCCCTGGGAGGAGGGACGAGCAGTACTTC,CASSPGRRDEQYF
-,TRBV6-4,TRBJ1-1,-,TGTGCCAGTAAAAGCCGCGAGGGCACTGAAGCTTTCTTT,CASKSREGTEAFF
-,TRBV6-5,TRBJ2-7,TRBD1,TGTGCCAGCAACCGACAGGGGGCCCCGAACGAGCAGTACTTC,CASNRQGAPNEQYF
-,TRBV28,TRBJ1-2,TRBD1,TGTGCCAGCAGGCCTGAGACAGGGCCTTCCGCTGGCTACACCTTC,CASRPETGPSAGYTF
-,TRBV6-6,TRBJ1-4,-,TGTGCCAGCAGTTCAGGGAATGAAAAACTGTTTTTT,CASSSGNEKLFF